The present T cell receptor (beta chain) was sequenced within a study of cytomegalovirus exposure and HLA in healthy donors. Across the whole study: Earlier, fewer than 140 million unique TCR beta sequences were recovered from 200 million or so T cells by an analysis. Among the roughly 370 genotyped donors, approximately 81% were placed in the Caucasian-associated ancestry cluster.

Unmatched junction bases numbered 8, after V lost 3 bases and J lost 5 bases. The CDR3 sequence is 16 residues long. Germline loops: CDR1 SNHLY, CDR2 FYNNEI. At the time of sampling, donors were nominally healthy, though unrecorded immune exposures were likely. The PCR made use of 60 Vbeta and 13 Jbeta primers. TCRdb keeps only in-frame clones here, not all; method: immunoSEQ multiplex PCR. The table has roughly 70,000 clones, about four fifths seen once. The V call is TRBV2, the J call TRBJ2-5, with 11 positions matching TRBD1. The sequencing input was PBMCs. The TCR was taken from a man younger than 35 in good health and CMV-seronegative. CDR3 nucleotide sequence: TGTGCCAGCAGTGATAGGACAGGGGGCTTTGGGGAGACCCAGTACTTC. Its protein product is CASSDRTGGFGETQYF. The full variable domain, completed using reference TRBV2 and TRBJ2-5, is EPEVTQTPSHQVTQMGQEVILRCVPISNHLYFYWYRQILGQKVEFLVSFYNNEISEKSEIFDDQFSVERPDGSNFTLKIRSTKLEDSAMYFCASSDRTGGFGETQYFGPGTRLLVL.